Sequencing of this T cell receptor beta chain was carried out in a study of blood T cell repertoires in COVID-19. Libraries were prepared by immunoSEQ multiplex PCR; TCRdb keeps only in-frame clonotypes and omits some of them. Here the sample spans over 350,000 clones, 70% to 90% being singletons. This CDR3 is built from 15 residues. V shed 0 bases, J shed 3 bases, and the junction held 3 bases outside the gene matches. From germline, CDR1 is SGHTA and CDR2 FQGTGA. The receptor's source is a woman between 18 and 30 years old with acute COVID-19. Sequenced material: PBMCs or T cells enriched from blood (not recorded which). The chain employs TRBV7-3 and TRBJ1-2; 8 nucleotides align to TRBD1. CDR3 sequence reads: CASSLTPGGDYGYTF. The CDR3 DNA follows: TGTGCCAGCAGCTTAACCCCAGGGGGCGACTATGGCTACACCTTC.